Detailed here is one TCR beta chain. Antigen specificity is unknown. Germline trimming cut 5 bases from V and 4 bases from J; bases unmatched to any gene: 6. The CDR3 totals 15 residues. Germline lookup yields CDR1 LNHDA and CDR2 SQIVND (reference sequence). These data come from a study of T cell responses to AZD1222 COVID-19 vaccine. Study outcomes and limitations: Females made up more of the donors, who were largely white British, and clonal diversity may have come out too low. At 160-218 and 743-854, vaccine-associated CD4 TCRs were dominant, and they spanned spike.

Using immunoSEQ multiplex PCR, the repertoire was profiled, and TCRdb retains in-frame clones only, with some absent. The data contain under 200,000 clones, approximately 90% of them singletons. Sequencing was performed on peripheral blood, taken 28 days after the second AZD1222 dose. V is TRBV19 and J is TRBJ2-1; 9 bases match TRBD2. The receptor was isolated from an adult who received the AZD1222 COVID-19 vaccine. CDR3 DNA: TGTGCCAGTAGTCTCATTAGCGGGGGATACAATGAGCAGTTCTTC. It is translated as CASSLISGGYNEQFF. Full variable domain (rest looked up from reference TRBV19 and TRBJ2-1): DGGITQSPKYLFRKEGQNVTLSCEQNLNHDAMYWYRQDPGQGLRLIYYSQIVNDFQKGDIAEGYSVSREKKESFPLTVTSAQKNPTAFYLCASSLISGGYNEQFFGPGTRLTVL.